The T cell receptor beta chain under discussion was sequenced for a study of blood T cell repertoires in COVID-19. Study summary: Sources were T cells, B-cell-depleted T cells, or PBMCs; the material itself was cDNA or gDNA.

Sequenced by immunoSEQ multiplex PCR; TCRdb stores in-frame clones only, minus some. Counted here are around 210,000 clones, almost 85% occurring once; the ten biggest clones make up roughly 4.6%. Enrolled during active infection, Seattle patients were then followed longitudinally. CDR3 length: 12 amino acids. Germline V lookup: CDR1 SGHRS, CDR2 YFSETQ. The V and J ends lost 4 bases and 3 bases respectively, with 4 bases between them. The chain recombines TRBV5-1 with TRBJ2-2; D is undetermined. This clonotype originated in a man aged 50 or older with COVID-19, enrolled during active disease. The sample comprised peripheral blood. Here the CDR3 DNA reads TGCGCCAGCAGCATAGACACCGGGGAGCTGTTTTTT. Protein product: CASSIDTGELFF. The whole variable domain, filled in from reference TRBV5-1 and TRBJ2-2, reads KAGVTQTPRYLIKTRGQQVTLSCSPISGHRSVSWYQQTPGQGLQFLFEYFSETQRNKGNFPGRFSGRQFSNSRSEMNVSTLELGDSALYLCASSIDTGELFFGEGSRLTVL.